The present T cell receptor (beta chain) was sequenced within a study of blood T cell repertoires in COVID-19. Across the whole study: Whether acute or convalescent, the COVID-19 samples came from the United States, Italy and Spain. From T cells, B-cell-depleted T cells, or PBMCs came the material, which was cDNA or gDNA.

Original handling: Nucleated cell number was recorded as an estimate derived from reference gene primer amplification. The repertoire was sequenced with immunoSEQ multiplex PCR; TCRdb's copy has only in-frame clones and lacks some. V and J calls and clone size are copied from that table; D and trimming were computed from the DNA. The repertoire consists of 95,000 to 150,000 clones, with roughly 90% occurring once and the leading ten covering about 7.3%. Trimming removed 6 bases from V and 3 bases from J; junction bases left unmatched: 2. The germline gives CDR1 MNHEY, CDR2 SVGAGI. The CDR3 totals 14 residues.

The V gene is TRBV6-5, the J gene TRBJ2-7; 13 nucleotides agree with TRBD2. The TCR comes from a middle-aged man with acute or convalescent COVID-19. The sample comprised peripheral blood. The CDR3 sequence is CASSGTSGIYEQYF. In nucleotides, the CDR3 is TGTGCCAGCAGCGGGACTAGCGGGATCTACGAGCAGTACTTC.